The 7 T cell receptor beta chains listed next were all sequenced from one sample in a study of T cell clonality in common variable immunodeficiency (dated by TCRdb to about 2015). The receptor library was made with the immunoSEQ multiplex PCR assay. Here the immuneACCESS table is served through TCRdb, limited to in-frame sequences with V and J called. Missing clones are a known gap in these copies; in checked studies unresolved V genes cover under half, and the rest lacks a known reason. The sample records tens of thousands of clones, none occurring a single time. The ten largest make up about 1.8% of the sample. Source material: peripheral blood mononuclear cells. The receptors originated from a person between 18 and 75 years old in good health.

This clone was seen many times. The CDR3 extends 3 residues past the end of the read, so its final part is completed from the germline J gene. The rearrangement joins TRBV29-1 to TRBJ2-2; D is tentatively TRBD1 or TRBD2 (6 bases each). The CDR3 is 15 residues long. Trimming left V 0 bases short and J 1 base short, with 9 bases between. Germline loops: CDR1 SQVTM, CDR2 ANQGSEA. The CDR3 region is CSVEDAGQNTGELFF. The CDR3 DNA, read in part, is TGCAGCGTTGAAGACGCGGGACAGAACACCGGGGAG.

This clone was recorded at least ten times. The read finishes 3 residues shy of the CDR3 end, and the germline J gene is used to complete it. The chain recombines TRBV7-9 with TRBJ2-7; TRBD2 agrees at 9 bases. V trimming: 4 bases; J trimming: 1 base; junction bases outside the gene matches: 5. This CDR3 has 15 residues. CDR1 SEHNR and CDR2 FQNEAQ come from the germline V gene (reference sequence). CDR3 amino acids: CASSWGLAQSYEQYF. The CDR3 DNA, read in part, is TGTGCCAGCAGCTGGGGACTAGCCCAATCCTACGAG. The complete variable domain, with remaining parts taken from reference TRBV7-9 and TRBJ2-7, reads DTGVSQNPRHKITKRGQNVTFRCDPISEHNRLYWYRQTLGQGPEFLTYFQNEAQLEKSRLLSDRFSAERPKGSFSTLEIQRTEQGDSAMYLCASSWGLAQSYEQYFGPGTRLTVT.

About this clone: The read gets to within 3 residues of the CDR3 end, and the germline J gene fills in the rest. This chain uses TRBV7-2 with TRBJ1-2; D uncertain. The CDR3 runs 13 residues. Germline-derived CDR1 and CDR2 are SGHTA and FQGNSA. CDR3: CASSYQEVIRYTF. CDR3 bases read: TGTGCCAGCAGCTACCAGGAGGTTATACGC.

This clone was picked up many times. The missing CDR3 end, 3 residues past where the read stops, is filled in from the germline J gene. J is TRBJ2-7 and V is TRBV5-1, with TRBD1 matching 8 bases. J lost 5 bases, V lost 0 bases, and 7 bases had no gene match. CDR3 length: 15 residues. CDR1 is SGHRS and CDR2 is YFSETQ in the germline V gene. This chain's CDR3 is CASSLVPGGRNEQYF. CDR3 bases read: TGCGCCAGCAGCTTGGTCCCAGGGGGCCGTAACGAG. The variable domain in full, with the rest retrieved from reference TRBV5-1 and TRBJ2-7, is KAGVTQTPRYLIKTRGQQVTLSCSPISGHRSVSWYQQTPGQGLQFLFEYFSETQRNKGNFPGRFSGRQFSNSRSEMNVSTLELGDSALYLCASSLVPGGRNEQYFGPGTRLTVT.

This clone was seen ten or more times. The CDR3 loop is CSASTGGETQYF. The CDR3 bases that were read are TGCAGTGCTAGTACAGGGGGAGAGACG. V is TRBV20-1 and J is TRBJ2-3; 8 nucleotides match TRBD1. The read terminates 3 residues before the CDR3 end, so the remaining end is supplied by the germline J gene. The CDR3 has 12 amino acids. The germline CDR1 and CDR2 sequences are DFQATT and SNEGSKA (reference sequence).

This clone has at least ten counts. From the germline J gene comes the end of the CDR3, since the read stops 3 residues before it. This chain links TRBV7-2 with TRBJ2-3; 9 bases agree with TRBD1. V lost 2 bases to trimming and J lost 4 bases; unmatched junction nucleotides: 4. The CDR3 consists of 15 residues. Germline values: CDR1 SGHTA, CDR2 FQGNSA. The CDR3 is CASSLTGTGPDTQYF. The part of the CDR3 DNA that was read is TGTGCCAGCAGCTTAACGGGGACAGGGCCAGATACG.

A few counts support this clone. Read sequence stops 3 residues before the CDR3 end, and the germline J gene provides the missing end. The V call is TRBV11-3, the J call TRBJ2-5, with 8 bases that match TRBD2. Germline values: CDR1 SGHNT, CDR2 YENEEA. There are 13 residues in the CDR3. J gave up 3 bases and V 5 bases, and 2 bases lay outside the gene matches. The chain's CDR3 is CASSLSGEETQYF. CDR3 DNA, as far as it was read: TGTGCCAGCAGCCTTAGCGGGGAAGAGACC. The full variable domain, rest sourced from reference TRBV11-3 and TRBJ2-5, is EAGVVQSPRYKIIEKKQPVAFWCNPISGHNTLYWYLQNLGQGPELLIRYENEEAVDDSQLPKDRFSAERLKGVDSTLKIQPAELGDSAVYLCASSLSGEETQYFGPGTRLLVL.